One sample yielded the 22 T cell receptor beta chains listed below, sequenced in a study of blood T cell repertoires in COVID-19. Only in-frame clones appear in the TCRdb table, and some are missing; sequencing was by immunoSEQ multiplex PCR. Here the sample spans some 77,000 clones, approximately 80% being singletons. Sample: peripheral blood. These receptors were collected from a woman in her 70s with acute or convalescent COVID-19.

The chain uses TRBV5-1 and TRBJ2-5; possible D gene TRBD2, 5 bases. The CDR3 sequence is 15 residues long. Germline V gene lookup returns CDR1 SGHRS and CDR2 YFSETQ. V lost 1 base, J lost 1 base, and 11 bases lay in between. The CDR3 region is CASSLRTSPQETQYF. DNA of the CDR3: TGCGCCAGCAGCTTGCGGACTTCCCCCCAAGAGACCCAGTACTTC.

This clone was observed a few times. This rearrangement joins TRBV27 to TRBJ1-2; a possible D gene is TRBD1 (6 bases). CDR1 and CDR2 from the germline V gene are MNHEY and SMNVEV (reference sequence). The CDR3 spans 14 residues. The ends were cut back, 6 bases at V and 7 bases at J, with 18 bases in the middle. CDR3 protein: CASRLGWDIGGYTF. The CDR3, as DNA: TGTGCCAGCAGGCTTGGATGGGACATCGGTGGCTACACCTTC.

The table lists this clone with a few counts. The rearrangement joins TRBV19 to TRBJ1-5, with 9 bases aligning to TRBD1. V shed 9 bases, J shed 3 bases, and the junction held 6 bases outside the gene matches. The CDR3 spans 14 residues. Germline V gene data show CDR1 as LNHDA and CDR2 as SQIVND (reference sequence). The CDR3 loop is CASRDRELNQPQHF. Here the CDR3 DNA reads TGTGCCAGCCGGGACAGGGAACTCAATCAGCCCCAGCATTTT. Complete variable domain (other parts from reference TRBV19 and TRBJ1-5): DGGITQSPKYLFRKEGQNVTLSCEQNLNHDAMYWYRQDPGQGLRLIYYSQIVNDFQKGDIAEGYSVSREKKESFPLTVTSAQKNPTAFYLCASRDRELNQPQHFGDGTRLSIL.

The rearrangement links TRBV12-5 to TRBJ2-1, with 8 bases matching TRBD1. Germline assignment: CDR1 LGHNT and CDR2 FRNRAP. This CDR3 spans 13 amino acids. V lost 6 bases to trimming and J lost 7 bases; unmatched junction nucleotides: 5. The chain's CDR3 is CASGPQGANEQFF. The CDR3 DNA reads TGTGCTAGTGGGCCTCAGGGGGCTAATGAGCAGTTCTTC.

This chain links TRBV11-2 with TRBJ1-1; D is uncertain. Germline-derived CDR1 and CDR2 are SGHAT and FQNNGV. The V gene lost 2 bases and the J gene lost 1 base, with 5 bases spanning the gap. CDR3 length equals 13 residues. The CDR3 DNA is TGTGCCAGCAGCTTAAACAGGAACACTGAAGCTTTCTTT. It codes for CASSLNRNTEAFF.

The chain has TRBV4-1 and TRBJ2-7; 14 bases align to TRBD2. CDR3 length: 16 residues. CDR1 and CDR2 from the germline V gene are MGHRA and YSYEKL. V was clipped by 4 bases and J by 0 bases; unmatched bases: 2. The CDR3 bases are TGCGCCAGCAGCCGAGGACTAGCGGGAGGCTCCTACGAGCAGTACTTC. Translated, it gives CASSRGLAGGSYEQYF.

The V and J genes are TRBV19 and TRBJ1-2, with 7 bases identical to TRBD1. Germline values: CDR1 LNHDA, CDR2 SQIVND (reference sequence). The CDR3 runs 14 residues. V gave up 8 bases and J gave up 2 bases; unmatched junction bases: 8. This CDR3 reads CASLQGQRNYGYTF. CDR3 DNA sequence: TGTGCCAGTCTACAGGGACAGCGAAACTATGGCTACACCTTC.

The V gene is TRBV6-5, the J gene TRBJ2-7, with 13 bases that match TRBD2. The CDR3 has 14 residues. The ends lost 10 bases at V and 2 bases at J; junction bases unmatched: 5. Germline-derived CDR1 and CDR2 are MNHEY and SVGAGI. The CDR3 coding sequence is TGTGCCATCCCGGGACTAGCGGGAACCTACGAGCAGTACTTC. Its translation is CAIPGLAGTYEQYF.

This clone was seen a single time. The rearrangement uses TRBV7-2 and TRBJ1-4; 7 bases line up with TRBD1. The V gene end was trimmed by 3 bases and the J gene end by 7 bases; junction bases not matched to a gene: 2. Germline V gene lookup returns CDR1 SGHTA and CDR2 FQGNSA. The CDR3 has 13 amino acids. This chain's CDR3 is CASSLTGPEKLFF. The CDR3 region has the DNA TGTGCCAGCAGCTTGACAGGGCCTGAAAAACTGTTTTTT.

In this sample, this clone turned up once. The chain joins TRBV5-1 to TRBJ2-3, with TRBD2 identical over 7 bases. The CDR3 loop spans 15 amino acids. Per the germline V gene, CDR1 is SGHRS and CDR2 is YFSETQ. The J segment lost 4 bases and the V segment lost 3 bases, leaving 8 bases of the junction unmatched. In DNA, the CDR3 is TGCGCCAGCAGCTCCGGCCAGCGGGGAGCAGATACGCAGTATTTT. Encoded protein: CASSSGQRGADTQYF.

The gene calls are TRBV6-1 and TRBJ2-5; D remains unclear. CDR1 is MNHNS and CDR2 is SASEGT in the germline V gene. The CDR3 is made up of 13 amino acids. Trimming removed 2 bases at V and 3 bases at J, with 7 bases between. As DNA, the CDR3 is TGTGCCAGCAGTGAAAACACAAAAGAGACCCAGTACTTC. Its protein product is CASSENTKETQYF.

The chain carries TRBV6-5 and TRBJ2-5; possibly TRBD2 for D (6 bases). From germline, CDR1 is MNHEY and CDR2 SVGAGI. The CDR3 length is 15 residues. The germline V and J ends were trimmed by 5 bases and 5 bases, with 18 bases remaining between them. The CDR3 reads CASSPNSGVSETQYF. CDR3 bases: TGTGCCAGCAGTCCAAACTCGGGGGTATCTGAGACCCAGTACTTC.

This clone has just a few counts. The V and J genes are TRBV4-1 and TRBJ1-5; tentatively, D is TRBD1 (6 bases). Looked up from germline, CDR1 is MGHRA and CDR2 is YSYEKL. V was trimmed by 5 bases and J by 7 bases, leaving 9 bases between them. CDR3 length: 12 amino acids. The CDR3 spells CASSGGGQPQHF. CDR3 DNA: TGCGCCAGCAGCGGGGGCGGACAGCCCCAGCATTTT.

The rearrangement uses TRBV9 and TRBJ2-3; 12 positions match TRBD2. Germline V CDR1 and CDR2: SGDLS, YYNGEE. Trimming took 3 bases from V and 0 from J; bases not matched to a gene: 5. The CDR3 length is 17 residues. The DNA for the CDR3 is TGTGCCAGCAGCGCTGGACTAGCGGGGATAAGCACAGATACGCAGTATTTT. Translation: CASSAGLAGISTDTQYF.

J is TRBJ1-2 and V is TRBV5-6, with a possible D match to TRBD1 (5 bases). Germline loops: CDR1 SGHDT, CDR2 YYEEEE. V lost 1 base and J lost 2, with 9 bases in between. The CDR3 length is 14 residues. CDR3 region: CASSLINRNYGYTF. For the CDR3, the DNA is TGTGCCAGCAGCTTGATCAACAGGAACTATGGCTACACCTTC.

CDR3 residues: CSVQVPANYGYTF. The CDR3 coding sequence is TGCAGCGTCCAGGTACCAGCTAACTATGGCTACACCTTC. V usage is TRBV29-1 and J usage is TRBJ1-2; D is unclear. Germline CDR1 is SQVTM and CDR2 is ANQGSEA. The CDR3 is 13 amino acids. V lost 6 bases, J lost 0 bases, and 11 bases lay in between.

Only a few counts were recorded for this clone. The rearrangement joins TRBV5-1 to TRBJ2-7; a weak D match, TRBD2 (5 bases). Trimming left V 3 bases short and J 3 bases short, with 10 bases between. The germline V gene has CDR1 SGHRS and CDR2 YFSETQ. CDR3 size: 13 residues. Here the CDR3 DNA reads TGCGCCAGCAGCTCGTCCGGGAACTACGAGCAGTACTTC. Translating it yields CASSSSGNYEQYF. Full variable domain (missing parts from reference TRBV5-1 and TRBJ2-7): KAGVTQTPRYLIKTRGQQVTLSCSPISGHRSVSWYQQTPGQGLQFLFEYFSETQRNKGNFPGRFSGRQFSNSRSEMNVSTLELGDSALYLCASSSSGNYEQYFGPGTRLTVT.

CDR3 protein: CASSQAQFSRYTEAFF. As DNA, the CDR3 is TGCGCCAGCAGCCAAGCCCAATTCTCCAGGTACACTGAAGCTTTCTTT. The chain joins TRBV4-1 to TRBJ1-1; D unclear. The CDR3 runs 16 residues. CDR1 and CDR2 (germline): MGHRA, YSYEKL. Trimming cost V 1 base and J 3 bases, with 15 bases left between them.

The chain recombines TRBV27 with TRBJ2-6; D possibly corresponds to TRBD2 (6 bases). Between the trimmed V and J ends, which lost 3 bases and 1 base, there was a span of 10 bases. The germline V gene encodes CDR1 MNHEY and CDR2 SMNVEV (reference sequence). The CDR3 is 16 residues long. The CDR3 DNA reads TGTGCCAGCAGTTTGGAGGGGCCGTCTGGGGCCAACGTCCTGACTTTC. Translation: CASSLEGPSGANVLTF.

The chain is built from TRBV6-5 and TRBJ2-7; D gene uncertain. The CDR3 length is 15 residues. Trimming cost V 5 bases and J 2 bases, with 16 bases left between them. The germline CDR1 and CDR2 sequences are MNHEY and SVGAGI. CDR3 region: CASSLTALDPYEQYF. The CDR3 DNA reads as TGTGCCAGCAGTCTCACGGCCCTAGACCCCTACGAGCAGTACTTC.

This chain's CDR3 is CASSSDRSSYEQYF. Written as DNA, the CDR3 is TGTGCCAGCAGTTCGGACAGGAGCTCCTACGAGCAGTACTTC. The rearrangement joins TRBV6-5 to TRBJ2-7; 7 nucleotides align to TRBD1. This CDR3 region has 14 residues. Germline lookup yields CDR1 MNHEY and CDR2 SVGAGI. The V gene end was trimmed by 4 bases and the J gene end by 0 bases; junction bases not matched to a gene: 3.

V and J are TRBV27 and TRBJ2-2, with 7 bases aligning to TRBD2. The CDR3 spans 15 residues. V trimming: 3 bases; J trimming: 0 bases; junction bases outside the gene matches: 1. CDR1 MNHEY and CDR2 SMNVEV come from the germline V gene (reference sequence). The chain's CDR3 is CASSLRGSNTGELFF. The CDR3 nucleotides are TGTGCCAGCAGTTTGCGGGGGTCGAACACCGGGGAGCTGTTTTTT.